The count of the clone carrying this T cell receptor beta chain is one. As yet, its antigen is unknown. V gave up 7 bases and J gave up 6 bases, with 16 bases separating them. CDR1 and CDR2 (germline): MNHEY, SVGEGT. The CDR3 is 14 residues long. These data belong to a study of T cell repertoires in cytomegalovirus infection. TCRdb reprocessed the reads with MiXCR, giving one entry per CDR3 protein. The data contain about 46,000 distinct CDR3 sequences, about a fifth of them singletons. Specimen: CD8+ T cells from cultured PBMCs, collected from culture after CMV antigen stimulation. The sequence was collected from a human donor in good health (CMV status not recorded). Some clones in this sample may be carry-over from other donors' samples. The V call is TRBV6-2 or TRBV6-3, the J call TRBJ1-5; D unclear. In DNA form, the CDR3 reads TGTGCCAGCATTGATGGTGAGGGCAGTCAGCCCCAGCATTTT. Translating gives CASIDGEGSQPQHF.